The TCR beta chain described here comes from a study of blood T cell repertoires in COVID-19. Study summary: The analysed material was cDNA or gDNA that came from T cells, B-cell-depleted T cells, or PBMCs.

Libraries were prepared by immunoSEQ multiplex PCR; TCRdb keeps only in-frame clonotypes and omits some of them. The sample holds 150,000 to 200,000 clones, 89% seen once. The source material was peripheral blood. This receptor was obtained from a man in his 60s with acute or convalescent COVID-19.

CDR3 in amino acids: CASGRDPYQETQYF. CDR3 bases: TGTGCCTCGGGGCGGGACCCGTACCAAGAGACCCAGTACTTC. The V call is TRBV10-3, the J call TRBJ2-5, with D possibly being TRBD2 (6 bases). V lost 11 bases and J lost 0, with 16 bases in between. The germline CDR1 and CDR2 sequences are ENHRY and SYGVKD. This CDR3 contains 14 residues.